This T cell receptor beta chain was retrieved from a study of blood T cell repertoires in COVID-19. The data were produced by immunoSEQ multiplex PCR, yet TCRdb's version contains in-frame clones alone and is incomplete. The sample includes some 210,000 clones, about nine tenths of them seen just once. Clinical histories supplied by participants themselves formed the basis of cohort assignment. V shed 5 bases, J shed 7 bases, and the junction held 7 bases outside the gene matches. CDR1 is SEHNR and CDR2 is FQNEAQ in the germline V gene (reference sequence). This CDR3 comprises 15 residues. V and J are TRBV7-9 and TRBJ2-7, with 14 nucleotides matching TRBD2. The specimen sequenced was PBMCs or T cells enriched from blood (not recorded which). This receptor was obtained from a man aged 18 to 29 with acute COVID-19. CDR3 sequence reads: CASSPGTSGSGEQYF. As DNA, the CDR3 is TGTGCCAGCAGCCCCGGGACTAGCGGGAGTGGGGAGCAGTACTTC.